One and the same sample provided the 28 T cell receptor beta chains below, sequenced in a study of CXCR3-negative and CXCR3-positive naive CD8 T cells. Study outcomes and limitations: TRB CDR3s of CXCR3-positive naive cells were more hydrophobic than those of CXCR3-negative naive cells.

No antigens are known for them. UMI-tagged TRB cDNA libraries were built via 5' RACE. One entry per CDR3 protein, without DNA, is what TCRdb gives after re-calling the 5' RACE reads. The table lists roughly 100,000 distinct CDR3 sequences. Material for sequencing was naive CXCR3+ CD8+ T cells from blood. Subset given: CD45RO-CCR7+CD27+CD95- naive CD8+ T cells expressing CXCR3 (TNR3+). The receptor source for this set is a human donor in good health. Some clones in this sample may be carry-over from other donors' samples.

This chain uses TRBV19 with TRBJ1-1; TCRdb names TRBD1, which stays unverified in the absence of DNA. CDR1 is LNHDA, CDR2 SQIVND, per germline (reference sequence). CDR3 size: 13 residues. CDR3 amino acids: CASRWGVNTEAFF. Full variable domain (remainder filled in from reference TRBV19 and TRBJ1-1): DGGITQSPKYLFRKEGQNVTLSCEQNLNHDAMYWYRQDPGQGLRLIYYSQIVNDFQKGDIAEGYSVSREKKESFPLTVTSAQKNPTAFYLCASRWGVNTEAFFGQGTRLTVV.

J is TRBJ2-7 and V is TRBV29-1. Germline-derived CDR1 and CDR2 are SQVTM and ANQGSEA. This CDR3 contains 11 residues. CDR3 region: CSVDTNYEPYF.

This CDR3 reads CSVEAGAGELFF. The V and J genes are TRBV29-1 and TRBJ2-2; TCRdb's D call of TRBD1 is untestable without DNA. Looked up from germline, CDR1 is SQVTM and CDR2 is ANQGSEA. The CDR3 extends over 12 amino acids.

V is TRBV2 and J is TRBJ2-7. Germline V gene lookup returns CDR1 SNHLY and CDR2 FYNNEI. The CDR3 runs 12 residues. The CDR3 protein is CASRPLYYEQYF.

The chain has TRBV14 and TRBJ2-3; absent DNA, TCRdb's TRBD2 call cannot be checked. The CDR3 sequence is 18 residues long. Germline assignment: CDR1 SGHDN and CDR2 FVKESK. The CDR3 spells CASSVRTSGEKLTDTQYF.

The rearrangement links TRBV29-1 to TRBJ2-7. From germline, CDR1 is SQVTM and CDR2 ANQGSEA. This CDR3 has 13 amino acids. The CDR3 sequence is CSVNLDSTYEQYF.

This rearrangement joins TRBV28 to TRBJ2-7; TCRdb outputs TRBD2, but without DNA this stays unchecked. CDR1 MDHEN and CDR2 SYDVKM come from the germline V gene. The CDR3 length is 14 residues. This chain's CDR3 is CASSLGFKEGEQYF.

This chain joins TRBV28 and TRBJ2-2; TCRdb's D call, TRBD1, is unchecked because there is no DNA. The germline CDR1 and CDR2 sequences are MDHEN and SYDVKM. The CDR3 runs to 15 residues. The CDR3 loop reads CASRLGRGNTGELFF.

V usage is TRBV2 and J usage is TRBJ2-1. The V gene's germline CDR1 is SNHLY and CDR2 FYNNEI. This CDR3 region has 15 residues. This CDR3 reads CASSEAVSSYNEQFF.

The chain combines TRBV14 with TRBJ1-1. CDR3 length equals 15 residues. Per germline, CDR1 SGHDN and CDR2 FVKESK. CDR3 loop: CASSQDLLMNTEAFF.

The chain combines TRBV12-3 or TRBV12-4 with TRBJ2-7; TCRdb indicates TRBD1, and absent DNA this call remains unverified. The CDR3 runs to 13 residues. This chain's CDR3 is CASSFGATYEQYF.

The chain uses TRBV30 and TRBJ1-1. Germline lookup yields CDR1 GTSNPN and CDR2 SVGIG (reference sequence). The CDR3 loop spans 12 amino acids. The CDR3 sequence: CAWSPTNPEAFF.

The rearrangement joins TRBV20-1 to TRBJ2-3; TCRdb designates TRBD1, a call that cannot be tested without DNA. CDR1 is DFQATT and CDR2 is SNEGSKA in the germline V gene (reference sequence). The CDR3 runs to 15 residues. The CDR3: CSARDQGQPTDTQYF.

The chain recombines TRBV15 with TRBJ2-7; the D call of TRBD1 rests on TCRdb alone, since no DNA is present to check it. This CDR3 is built from 14 residues. Germline V CDR1 and CDR2: LNHNV, YYDKDF (reference sequence). This CDR3 reads CATSWTGQTYEQYF.

The chain recombines TRBV21-1 with TRBJ2-7. TRBV21-1 is annotated as a pseudogene. The CDR3 contains 14 residues. The CDR3 sequence: CASSKRYRSYEQYF.

This sequence joins TRBV21-1 and TRBJ2-7; the TCRdb call, TRBD1, lacks DNA for checking. TRBV21-1 is flagged as a pseudogene. CDR3 length: 11 residues. The CDR3 reads CASRSNRDSLF.

The chain carries TRBV7-3 and TRBJ1-1; the TCRdb call, TRBD1, lacks DNA for checking. CDR1 SGHTA and CDR2 FQGTGA come from the germline V gene. The CDR3 spans 15 residues. This CDR3 is CASSSTLDRDGEAFF.

This chain uses TRBV2 with TRBJ2-7; TCRdb reports TRBD2, a call that lacks DNA to check it against. Germline assignment: CDR1 SNHLY and CDR2 FYNNEI. CDR3 size: 17 residues. CDR3 in amino acids: CASLGLADKRSSYEQYF.

V is TRBV29-1 and J is TRBJ1-5. Germline V lookup: CDR1 SQVTM, CDR2 ANQGSEA. The CDR3 has 15 residues. The CDR3 spells CSVRNKDRSNQPQHF.

The rearrangement links TRBV6-2 or TRBV6-3 to TRBJ1-1. In germline, CDR1 is MNHEY, CDR2 SVGEGT. The CDR3 runs 12 residues. CDR3 region: CASSLIRTEAFF.

This chain uses TRBV10-3 with TRBJ2-3; TCRdb designates TRBD1, a call that cannot be tested without DNA. There are 14 residues in the CDR3. The germline V gene has CDR1 ENHRY and CDR2 SYGVKD. The CDR3 here is CAISKGGYTDTQYF.

The chain is built from TRBV6-2 or TRBV6-3 and TRBJ1-2. Germline values: CDR1 MNHEY, CDR2 SVGEGT. This CDR3 spans 15 amino acids. CDR3 sequence: CASSAGVYIRSGYTF.

CDR3 loop: CASGRGEGNTGELFF. The chain is built from TRBV27 and TRBJ2-2; TCRdb names TRBD1, which stays unverified in the absence of DNA. Germline CDR1 MNHEY, CDR2 SMNVEV (reference sequence). This CDR3 contains 15 residues.

J is TRBJ2-2 and V is TRBV6-5; the D call of TRBD1 rests on TCRdb alone, since no DNA is present to check it. This CDR3 has 14 residues. The germline V gene has CDR1 MNHEY and CDR2 SVGAGI. This CDR3 reads CASSYRPQGGELFF.

The chain carries TRBV29-1 and TRBJ2-1; TCRdb gives TRBD2 as the D gene, but with no DNA this cannot be confirmed. CDR1 SQVTM and CDR2 ANQGSEA come from the germline V gene. The CDR3 extends over 15 amino acids. The CDR3 here is CSFRLAGDSYNEQFF.

The chain employs TRBV21-1 and TRBJ2-5; TCRdb's D gene call, TRBD1, goes unchecked for lack of DNA. TRBV21-1 is a known pseudogene. This CDR3 has 17 residues. CDR3 amino acids: CASSKLARGFIQETQYF.

The chain employs TRBV24-1 and TRBJ2-3; the TCRdb D gene call, TRBD1, has no DNA to confirm it. The CDR3 totals 17 residues. Looked up from germline, CDR1 is KGHDR and CDR2 is SFDVKD. The CDR3 sequence: CATSDPTGGDSTDTQYF.

The gene calls are TRBV11-2 and TRBJ2-1; no DNA is available, so the TRBD2 call from TCRdb remains unchecked. The CDR3 contains 15 residues. Germline V gives CDR1 SGHAT, CDR2 FQNNGV. CDR3 amino acids: CASSLGSGGHNEQFF.